This TCR beta chain was obtained from a study of Ad26.COV2.S vaccination and SARS-CoV-2 variants. Study-wide context: Intramuscular Ad26.COV2.S doses were given once or twice, 56 days apart.

Looked up from germline, CDR1 is MNHEY and CDR2 is SVGAGI. V was pared by 2 bases and J by 1 base, with 9 bases between. CDR3 length equals 15 residues. The treatment here: around 19 received Ad26.COV2.S at low or high dose, single or two shots; about 5 received placebo; per-sample allocation not given. Material that was analyzed had been drawn on day 63 after the first vaccine or placebo injection. SARS-CoV-2 spike from the Wuhan strain was encoded by the vaccine, an Ad26 vector. As to this clone: The antigen is undetermined.

Study-level findings and limits: With respect to non-spike TCR breadth, vaccine and placebo recipients were similar.

Assay used: immunoSEQ multiplex PCR; TCRdb lists only in-frame clones, some missing. The data show some 390,000 clones, roughly nine tenths seen once. This chain uses TRBV6-5 with TRBJ1-5; unclear D gene. The clonotype comes from a person aged 18-65 years who received the Ad26.COV2.S COVID-19 vaccine or a placebo. The sample was peripheral blood, taken in a trial of Ad26.COV2.S vaccine versus placebo. In DNA, the CDR3 is TGTGCCAGCAGTTACGACCTGGGGAGCAATCAGCCCCAGCATTTT. Translation gives CASSYDLGSNQPQHF.